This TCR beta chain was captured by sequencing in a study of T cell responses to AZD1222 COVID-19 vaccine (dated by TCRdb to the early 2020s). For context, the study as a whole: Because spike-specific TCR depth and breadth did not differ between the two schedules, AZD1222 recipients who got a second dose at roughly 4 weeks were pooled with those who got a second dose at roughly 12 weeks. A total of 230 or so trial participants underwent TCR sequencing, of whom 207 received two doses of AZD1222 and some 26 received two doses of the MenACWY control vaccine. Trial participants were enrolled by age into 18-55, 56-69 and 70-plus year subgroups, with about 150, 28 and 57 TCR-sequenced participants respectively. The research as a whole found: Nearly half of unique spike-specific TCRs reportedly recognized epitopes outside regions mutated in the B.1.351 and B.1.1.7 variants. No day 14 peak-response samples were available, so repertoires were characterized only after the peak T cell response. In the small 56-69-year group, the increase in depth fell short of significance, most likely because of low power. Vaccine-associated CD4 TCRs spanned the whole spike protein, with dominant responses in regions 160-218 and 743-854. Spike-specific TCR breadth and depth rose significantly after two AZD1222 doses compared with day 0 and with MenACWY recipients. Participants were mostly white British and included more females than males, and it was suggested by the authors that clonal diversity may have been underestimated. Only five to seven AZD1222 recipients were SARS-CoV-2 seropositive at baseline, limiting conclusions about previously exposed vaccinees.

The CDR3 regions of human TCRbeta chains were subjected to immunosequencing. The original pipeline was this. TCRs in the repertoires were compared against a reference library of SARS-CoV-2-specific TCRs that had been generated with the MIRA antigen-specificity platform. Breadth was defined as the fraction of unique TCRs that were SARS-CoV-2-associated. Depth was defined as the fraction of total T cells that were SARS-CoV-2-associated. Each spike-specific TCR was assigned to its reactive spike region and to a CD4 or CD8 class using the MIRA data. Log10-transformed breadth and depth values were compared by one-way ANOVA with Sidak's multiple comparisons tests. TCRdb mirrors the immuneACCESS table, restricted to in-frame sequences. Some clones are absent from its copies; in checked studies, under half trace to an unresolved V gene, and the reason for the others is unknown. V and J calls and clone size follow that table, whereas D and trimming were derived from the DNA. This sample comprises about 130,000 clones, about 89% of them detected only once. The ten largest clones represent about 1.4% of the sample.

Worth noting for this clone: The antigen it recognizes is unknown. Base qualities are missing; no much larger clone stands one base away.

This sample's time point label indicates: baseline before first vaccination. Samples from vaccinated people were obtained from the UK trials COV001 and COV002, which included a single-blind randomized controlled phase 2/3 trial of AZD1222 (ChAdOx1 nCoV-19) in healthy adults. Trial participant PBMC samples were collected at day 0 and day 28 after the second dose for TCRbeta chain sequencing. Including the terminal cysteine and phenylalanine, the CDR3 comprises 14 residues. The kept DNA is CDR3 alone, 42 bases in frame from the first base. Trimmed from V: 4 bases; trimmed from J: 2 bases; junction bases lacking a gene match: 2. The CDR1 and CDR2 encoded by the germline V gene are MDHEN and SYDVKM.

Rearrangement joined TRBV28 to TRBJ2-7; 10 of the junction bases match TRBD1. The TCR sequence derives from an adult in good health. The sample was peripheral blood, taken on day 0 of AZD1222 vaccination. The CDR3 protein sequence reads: CASSYGQGAYEQYF. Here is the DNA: TGTGCCAGCAGTTACGGACAGGGGGCCTACGAGCAGTACTTC. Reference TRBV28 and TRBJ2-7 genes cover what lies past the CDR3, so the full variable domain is DVKVTQSSRYLVKRTGEKVFLECVQDMDHENMFWYRQDPGLGLRLIYFSYDVKMKEKGDIPEGYSVSREKKERFSLILESASTNQTSMYLCASSYGQGAYEQYFGPGTRLTVT.